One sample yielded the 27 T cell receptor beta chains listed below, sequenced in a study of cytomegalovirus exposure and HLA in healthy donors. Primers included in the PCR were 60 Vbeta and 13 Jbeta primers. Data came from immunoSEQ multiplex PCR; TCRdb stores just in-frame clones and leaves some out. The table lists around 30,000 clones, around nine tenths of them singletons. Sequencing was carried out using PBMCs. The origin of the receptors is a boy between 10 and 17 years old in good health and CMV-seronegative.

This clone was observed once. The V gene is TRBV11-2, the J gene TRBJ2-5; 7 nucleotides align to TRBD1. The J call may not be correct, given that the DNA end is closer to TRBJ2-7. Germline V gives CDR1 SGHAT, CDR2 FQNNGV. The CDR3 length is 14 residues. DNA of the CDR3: TGTGCCAGCAGCTCGCGGGCAGGGGGCTACGAGCAGTACTTC. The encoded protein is CASSSRAGGYEQYF.

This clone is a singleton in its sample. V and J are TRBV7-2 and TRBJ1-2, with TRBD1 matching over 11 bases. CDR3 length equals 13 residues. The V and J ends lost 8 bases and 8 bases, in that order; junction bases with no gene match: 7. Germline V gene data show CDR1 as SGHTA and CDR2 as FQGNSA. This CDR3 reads CASSGQGAYGYTF. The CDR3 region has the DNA TGTGCCAGCTCCGGACAGGGGGCTTACGGCTACACCTTC.

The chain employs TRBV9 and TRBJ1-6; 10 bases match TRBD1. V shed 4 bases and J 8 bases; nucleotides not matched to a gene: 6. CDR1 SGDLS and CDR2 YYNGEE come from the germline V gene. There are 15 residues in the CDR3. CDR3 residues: CASSPRTGGDSPLHF. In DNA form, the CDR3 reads TGTGCCAGCAGCCCCAGGACAGGGGGAGATTCACCCCTCCACTTT.

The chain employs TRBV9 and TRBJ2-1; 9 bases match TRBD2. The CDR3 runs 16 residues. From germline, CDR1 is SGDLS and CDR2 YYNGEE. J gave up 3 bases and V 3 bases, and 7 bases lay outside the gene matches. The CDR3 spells CASSGFSGGFYNEQFF. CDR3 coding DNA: TGTGCCAGCAGCGGATTTAGCGGGGGCTTCTACAATGAGCAGTTCTTC.

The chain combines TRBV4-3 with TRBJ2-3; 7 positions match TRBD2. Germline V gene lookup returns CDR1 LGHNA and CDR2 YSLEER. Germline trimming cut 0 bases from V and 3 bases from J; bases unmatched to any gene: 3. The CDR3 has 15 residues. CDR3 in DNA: TGCGCCAGCAGCCAAGATCCGCGGGGGACAGATACGCAGTATTTT. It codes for CASSQDPRGTDTQYF.

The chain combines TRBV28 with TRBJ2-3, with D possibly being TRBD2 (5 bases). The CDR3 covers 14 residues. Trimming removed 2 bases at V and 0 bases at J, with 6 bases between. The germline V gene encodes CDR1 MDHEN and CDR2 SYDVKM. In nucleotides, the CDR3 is TGTGCCAGCAGTTTAAAGCGGAGCACAGATACGCAGTATTTT. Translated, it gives CASSLKRSTDTQYF.

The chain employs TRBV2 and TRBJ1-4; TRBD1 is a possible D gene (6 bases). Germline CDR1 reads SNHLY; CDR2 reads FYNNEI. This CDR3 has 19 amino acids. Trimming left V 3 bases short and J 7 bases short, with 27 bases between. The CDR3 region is CASSDLAEERDIDTEKLFF. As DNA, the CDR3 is TGTGCCAGCAGTGACTTGGCCGAGGAACGGGACATCGATACTGAAAAACTGTTTTTT.

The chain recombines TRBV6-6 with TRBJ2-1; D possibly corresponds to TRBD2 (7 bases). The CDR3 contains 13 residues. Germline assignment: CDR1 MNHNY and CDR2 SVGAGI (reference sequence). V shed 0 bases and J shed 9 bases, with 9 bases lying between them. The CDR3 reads CASSYSGGREQFF. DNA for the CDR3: TGTGCCAGCAGTTACTCGGGGGGGCGTGAGCAGTTCTTC.

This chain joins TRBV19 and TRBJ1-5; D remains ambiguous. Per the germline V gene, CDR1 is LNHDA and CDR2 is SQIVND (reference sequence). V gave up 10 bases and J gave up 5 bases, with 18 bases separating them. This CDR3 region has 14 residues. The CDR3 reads CAIAPRGVDQPQHF. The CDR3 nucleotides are TGTGCCATCGCCCCTCGGGGAGTCGATCAGCCCCAGCATTTT.

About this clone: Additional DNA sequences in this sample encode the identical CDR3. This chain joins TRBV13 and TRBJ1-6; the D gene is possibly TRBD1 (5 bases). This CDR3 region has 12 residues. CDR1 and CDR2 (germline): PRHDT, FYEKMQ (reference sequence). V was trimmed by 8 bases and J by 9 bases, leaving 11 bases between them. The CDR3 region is CASRTILSPLHF. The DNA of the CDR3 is TGTGCCAGCCGGACAATCCTTTCACCCCTCCACTTT. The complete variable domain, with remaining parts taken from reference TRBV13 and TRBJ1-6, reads AAGVIQSPRHLIKEKRETATLKCYPIPRHDTVYWYQQGPGQDPQFLISFYEKMQSDKGSIPDRFSAQQFSDYHSELNMSSLELGDSALYFCASRTILSPLHFGNGTRLTVT.

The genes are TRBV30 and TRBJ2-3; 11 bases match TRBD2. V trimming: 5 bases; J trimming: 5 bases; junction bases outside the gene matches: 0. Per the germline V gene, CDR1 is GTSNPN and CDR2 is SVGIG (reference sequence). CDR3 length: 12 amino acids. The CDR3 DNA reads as TGTGCCTGGGGACTAGCGGGAGATACGCAGTATTTT. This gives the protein CAWGLAGDTQYF. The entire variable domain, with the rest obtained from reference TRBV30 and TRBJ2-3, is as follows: SQTIHQWPATLVQPVGSPLSLECTVEGTSNPNLYWYRQAAGRGLQLLFYSVGIGQISSEVPQNLSASRPQDRQFILSSKKLLLSDSGFYLCAWGLAGDTQYFGPGTRLTVL.

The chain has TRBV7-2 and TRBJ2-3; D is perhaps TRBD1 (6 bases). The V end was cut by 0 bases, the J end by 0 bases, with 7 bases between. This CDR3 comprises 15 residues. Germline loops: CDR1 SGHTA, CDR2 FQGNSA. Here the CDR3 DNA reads TGTGCCAGCAGCTTAGCGGGGGCTAGCACAGATACGCAGTATTTT. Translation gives CASSLAGASTDTQYF.

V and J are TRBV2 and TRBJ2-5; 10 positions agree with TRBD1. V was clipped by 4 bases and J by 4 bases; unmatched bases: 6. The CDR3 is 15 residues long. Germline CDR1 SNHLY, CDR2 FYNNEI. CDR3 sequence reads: CASSVDGTGAETQYF. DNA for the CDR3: TGTGCCAGCAGTGTTGACGGGACAGGGGCAGAGACCCAGTACTTC.

The CDR3: CASEAGAQETQYF. CDR3 DNA: TGTGCCAGCGAGGCGGGAGCACAAGAGACCCAGTACTTC. The gene calls are TRBV7-9 and TRBJ2-5; 7 bases agree with TRBD2. Trimming took 8 bases from V and 2 from J; bases not matched to a gene: 5. The germline V gene encodes CDR1 SEHNR and CDR2 FQNEAQ (reference sequence). The CDR3 totals 13 residues.

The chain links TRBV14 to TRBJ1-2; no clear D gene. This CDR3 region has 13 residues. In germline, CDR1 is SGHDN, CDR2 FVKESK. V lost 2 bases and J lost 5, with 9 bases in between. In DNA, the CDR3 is TGTGCCAGCAGCCAACACAGTTTGTATGGCTACACCTTC. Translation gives CASSQHSLYGYTF.

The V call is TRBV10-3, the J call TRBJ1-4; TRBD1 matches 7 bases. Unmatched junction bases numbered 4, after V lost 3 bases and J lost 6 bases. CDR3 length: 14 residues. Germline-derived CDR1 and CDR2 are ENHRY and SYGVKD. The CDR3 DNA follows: TGTGCCATCAGTGATACAGGGGTTGATGAAAAACTGTTTTTT. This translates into CAISDTGVDEKLFF.

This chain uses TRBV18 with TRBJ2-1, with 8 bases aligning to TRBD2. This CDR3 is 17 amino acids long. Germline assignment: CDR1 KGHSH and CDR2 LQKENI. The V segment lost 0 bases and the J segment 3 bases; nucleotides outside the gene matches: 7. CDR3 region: CASSPPSVAGNYNEQFF. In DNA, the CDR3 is TGTGCCAGCTCACCACCGTCCGTAGCGGGGAACTACAATGAGCAGTTCTTC.

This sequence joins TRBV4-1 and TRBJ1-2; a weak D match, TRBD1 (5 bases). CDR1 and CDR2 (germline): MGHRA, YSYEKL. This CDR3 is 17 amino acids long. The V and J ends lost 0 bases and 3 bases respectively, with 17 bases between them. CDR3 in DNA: TGCGCCAGCAGCCAAGAATTTTCCCAGTCAGGGTACTATGGCTACACCTTC. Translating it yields CASSQEFSQSGYYGYTF.

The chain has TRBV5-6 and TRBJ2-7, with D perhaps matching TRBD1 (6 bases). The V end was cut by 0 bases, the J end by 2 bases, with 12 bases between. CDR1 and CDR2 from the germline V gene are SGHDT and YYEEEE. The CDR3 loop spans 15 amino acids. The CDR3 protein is CASSLGGPPAYEQYF. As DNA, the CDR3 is TGTGCCAGCAGCTTGGGGGGGCCTCCCGCCTACGAGCAGTACTTC.

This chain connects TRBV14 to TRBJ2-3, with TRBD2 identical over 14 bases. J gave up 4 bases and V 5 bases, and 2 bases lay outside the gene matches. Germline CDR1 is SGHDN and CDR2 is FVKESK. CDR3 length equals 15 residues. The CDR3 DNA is TGTGCCAGCAGCGTGACTAGCGGGGGGGCAGATACGCAGTATTTT. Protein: CASSVTSGGADTQYF.

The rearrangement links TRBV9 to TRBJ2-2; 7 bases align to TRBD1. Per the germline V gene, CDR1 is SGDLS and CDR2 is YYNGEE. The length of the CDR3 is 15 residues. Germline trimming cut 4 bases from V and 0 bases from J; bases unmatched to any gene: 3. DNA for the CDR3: TGTGCCAGCAGCCTGGGACAGACGAACACCGGGGAGCTGTTTTTT. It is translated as CASSLGQTNTGELFF.

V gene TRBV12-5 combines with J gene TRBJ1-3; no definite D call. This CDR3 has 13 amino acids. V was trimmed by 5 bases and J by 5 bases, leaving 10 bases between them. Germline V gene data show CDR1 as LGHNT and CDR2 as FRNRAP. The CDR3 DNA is TGTGCTAGTGGTCACGACTCCAGAAACACCATATATTTT. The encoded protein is CASGHDSRNTIYF.

The CDR3 here is CASSLQTDSSPLHF. The CDR3 DNA reads as TGTGCCAGCAGCTTACAGACCGACAGTTCACCCCTCCACTTT. The chain employs TRBV7-9 and TRBJ1-6; the D gene is possibly TRBD1 (5 bases). The CDR3 is 14 amino acids. Germline assignment: CDR1 SEHNR and CDR2 FQNEAQ (reference sequence). The V end was cut by 2 bases, the J end by 9 bases, with 11 bases between. Combining the CDR3 with reference TRBV7-9 and TRBJ1-6 gives the whole variable domain DTGVSQNPRHKITKRGQNVTFRCDPISEHNRLYWYRQTLGQGPEFLTYFQNEAQLEKSRLLSDRFSAERPKGSFSTLEIQRTEQGDSAMYLCASSLQTDSSPLHFGNGTRLTVT.

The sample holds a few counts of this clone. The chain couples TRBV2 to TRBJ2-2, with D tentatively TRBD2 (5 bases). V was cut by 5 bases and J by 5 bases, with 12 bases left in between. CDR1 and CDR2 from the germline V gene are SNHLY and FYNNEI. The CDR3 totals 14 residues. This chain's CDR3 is CASSRRGLTGELFF. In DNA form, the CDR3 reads TGTGCCAGCAGTCGTCGGGGTCTGACCGGGGAGCTGTTTTTT.

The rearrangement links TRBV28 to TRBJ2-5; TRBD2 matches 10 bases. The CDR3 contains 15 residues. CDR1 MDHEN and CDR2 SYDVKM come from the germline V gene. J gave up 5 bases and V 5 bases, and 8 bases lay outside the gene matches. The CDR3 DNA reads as TGTGCCAGCAGTATGACTAGCGGGTGGAGGGAGACCCAGTACTTC. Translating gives CASSMTSGWRETQYF.

CDR3 DNA sequence: TGTGCCAGCAGCTTGGACAGGGTGTCCGAGCAGTACTTC. This gives the protein CASSLDRVSEQYF. This rearrangement joins TRBV11-3 to TRBJ2-7, with 8 bases that match TRBD1. V shed 3 bases, J shed 6 bases, and the junction held 4 bases outside the gene matches. The CDR3 is made up of 13 amino acids. Germline V gene lookup returns CDR1 SGHNT and CDR2 YENEEA.

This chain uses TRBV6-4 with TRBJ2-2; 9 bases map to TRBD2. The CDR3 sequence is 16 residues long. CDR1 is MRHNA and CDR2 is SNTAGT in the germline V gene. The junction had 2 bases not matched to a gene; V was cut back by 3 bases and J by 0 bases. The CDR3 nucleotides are TGTGCCAGCAGTGAATTAGCGGGGGCGAACACCGGGGAGCTGTTTTTT. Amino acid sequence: CASSELAGANTGELFF.